These T cell receptor beta chains were read from a single sample in a study of regulatory T cells in long-lasting Graves disease. TCRdb analysed the multiplex PCR reads with MiXCR anew, one entry per CDR3 protein. The table lists hundreds of thousands of distinct CDR3 sequences, around 17% of them singletons. The sample was also linked to a second study, of T cells in Graves' hyperthyroidism and ophthalmopathy.

Sequenced here: peripheral blood mononuclear cells (PBMCs), sampled at new diagnosis, from a patient treated with antithyroid drugs. The receptors were gathered from a woman aged 25 to 39 with Graves disease. Each CDR3 is given with its conserved first and last residue. A D gene is named only where the DNA matches it firmly. Where a row states a size, it is once, few, many or the class of an expanded clone; other rows omit it.

clone_size,d_call,j_call,v_call,cdr3_aa,cdr3_nt
-,TRBD2,TRBJ2-1,TRBV4-1,CASSLGTSQYEQFF,TGCGCCAGCAGCCTCGGGACTAGCCAGTACGAGCAGTTCTTC
-,-,TRBJ1-2,TRBV19,CASSIAASGGSPLGYTF,TGTGCCAGTAGTATAGCCGCCTCAGGTGGTTCCCCTCTTGGCTACACCTTC
many,-,TRBJ2-2,TRBV2,CASSPDYTGELFF,TGTGCCAGCAGTCCTGACTACACCGGGGAGCTGTTTTTT
-,-,TRBJ2-2,TRBV14,CASSKDPGWGLLNTGELSF,TGTGCCAGCAGCAAAGATCCAGGTTGGGGCCTTTTGAACACCGGGGAGCTGTCTTTT
many,-,TRBJ1-1,TRBV24-1,CATSDSDKRRNEAFF,TGTGCCACCAGTGATTCCGACAAGAGAAGAAACGAAGCTTTCTTT
many,TRBD1,TRBJ2-7,TRBV6-5,CASSYSTGANYEQYF,TGTGCCAGCAGTTACTCGACAGGGGCTAACTACGAGCAGTACTTC
many,-,TRBJ1-2,TRBV2,CASRFLTYGGYTF,TGTGCCAGCAGATTTCTGACCTATGGTGGCTACACCTTC
few,TRBD2,TRBJ2-7,TRBV11-2,CASSLVATGGVGEQYF,TGTGCCAGCAGCTTAGTTGCGACGGGAGGAGTCGGCGAGCAGTACTTC
many,-,TRBJ1-5,TRBV19,CASSQDITAGQPQHF,TGTGCCAGTAGTCAGGACATTACAGCAGGACAGCCCCAGCATTTT
many,TRBD2,TRBJ2-7,TRBV12-3/TRBV12-4,CASSPPRGSTSGSYEQYF,TGTGCCAGCAGTCCTCCCAGGGGTTCAACTAGCGGGAGCTACGAGCAGTACTTC
many,-,TRBJ1-5,TRBV28,CASIGGDFSNQPQHF,TGTGCCAGCATCGGGGGAGATTTTAGCAATCAGCCCCAGCATTTT
-,-,TRBJ2-5,TRBV6-2/TRBV6-3,CASIQPARVPQYF,TGTGCCAGCATCCAACCAGCTCGTGTGCCCCAGTACTTC
few,TRBD1,TRBJ1-1,TRBV28,CASLGLGQGLTGAFF,TGTGCCAGTCTAGGTTTGGGACAGGGTTTGACTGGAGCTTTCTTT
many,-,TRBJ2-1,TRBV6-2/TRBV6-3,CASSYSQGYEQFF,TGTGCCAGCAGTTACTCTCAGGGCTATGAGCAGTTCTTC
-,-,TRBJ2-1,TRBV27,CASSDPGDFEQFF,TGTGCCAGCAGTGACCCTGGGGACTTTGAGCAGTTCTTC
few,-,TRBJ1-4,TRBV7-2,CASSLALPGRSRQGLEKLFF,TGTGCCAGCAGCTTAGCGCTTCCGGGTAGATCCAGGCAGGGGCTCGAAAAACTGTTTTTT
many,TRBD2,TRBJ2-7,TRBV11-2,CASSKREGSYEQYF,TGTGCCAGCAGCAAGCGGGAGGGCTCCTACGAGCAGTACTTC
many,-,TRBJ2-5,TRBV10-3,CAIRGPQGETQYF,TGTGCCATCAGGGGACCCCAAGGGGAGACCCAGTACTTC
many,-,TRBJ2-3,TRBV7-3,CASSLLTSTDTQYF,TGTGCCAGCAGCTTACTCACTAGCACAGATACGCAGTATTTT
-,-,TRBJ2-2,TRBV5-6,CASSLPTSLAGELFF,TGTGCCAGCAGCTTACCGACTAGTCTCGCCGGGGAGCTGTTTTTT
many,-,TRBJ2-3,TRBV2,CASSLTLSDTQYF,TGTGCCAGCAGCCTGACATTGTCAGATACGCAGTATTTT
-,-,TRBJ2-7,TRBV20-1,CSARPRASYEQYF,TGCAGTGCTAGACCGAGGGCATCCTACGAGCAGTACTTC
-,TRBD2,TRBJ2-2,TRBV25-1,CASSGLAGVTGELFF,TGTGCCAGCAGTGGACTAGCGGGAGTTACCGGGGAGCTGTTTTTT
few,-,TRBJ2-4,TRBV28,CASSLTGNIQYF,TGTGCCAGCAGTTTAACGGGGAACATTCAGTACTTC
many,TRBD2,TRBJ2-2,TRBV7-3,CASSLRGANTGELFF,TGTGCCAGCAGCCTTCGGGGGGCGAACACCGGGGAGCTGTTTTTT
-,-,TRBJ1-1,TRBV7-2,CASSQDRSTPEAFF,TGTGCCAGCAGCCAAGACCGTTCTACTCCTGAAGCTTTCTTT
-,TRBD2,TRBJ2-7,TRBV18,CASSPQRLAGGSYEQYF,TGTGCCAGCTCACCACAGAGACTAGCGGGAGGTTCCTACGAGCAGTACTTC
-,-,TRBJ2-1,TRBV2,CASSSINEQFF,TGTGCCAGCAGCTCTATCAATGAGCAGTTCTTC
-,TRBD1,TRBJ2-1,TRBV7-2,CASSRQGLYNEQFF,TGTGCCAGCAGCCGACAGGGGCTCTACAATGAGCAGTTCTTC
many,TRBD1,TRBJ1-5,TRBV28,CASTSGHGQVGSNQPQHF,TGTGCCAGCACCTCAGGGCACGGACAGGTCGGGAGCAATCAGCCCCAGCATTTT
many,-,TRBJ2-5,TRBV6-1,CASSLSGLDAKTQYF,TGTGCCAGCAGTCTCAGCGGGCTAGATGCGAAGACCCAGTACTTC